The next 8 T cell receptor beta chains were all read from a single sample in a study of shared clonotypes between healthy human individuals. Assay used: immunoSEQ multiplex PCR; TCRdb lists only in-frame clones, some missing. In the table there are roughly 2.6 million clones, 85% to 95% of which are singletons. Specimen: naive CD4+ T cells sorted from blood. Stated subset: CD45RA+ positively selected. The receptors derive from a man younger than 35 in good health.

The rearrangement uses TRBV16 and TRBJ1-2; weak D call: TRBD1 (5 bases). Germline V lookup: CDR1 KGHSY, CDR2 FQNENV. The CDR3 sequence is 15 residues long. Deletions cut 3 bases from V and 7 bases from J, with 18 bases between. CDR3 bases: TGTGCCAGCAGCCAGTCCGGGACTTTACTCCGTGGCTACACCTTC. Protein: CASSQSGTLLRGYTF.

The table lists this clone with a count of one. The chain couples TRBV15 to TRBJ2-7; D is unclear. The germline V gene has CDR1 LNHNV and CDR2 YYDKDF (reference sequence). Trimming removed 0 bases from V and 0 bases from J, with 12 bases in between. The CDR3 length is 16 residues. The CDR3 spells CATSRDLAALSYEQYF. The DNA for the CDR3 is TGTGCCACCAGCAGAGATCTTGCGGCACTCTCCTACGAGCAGTACTTC.

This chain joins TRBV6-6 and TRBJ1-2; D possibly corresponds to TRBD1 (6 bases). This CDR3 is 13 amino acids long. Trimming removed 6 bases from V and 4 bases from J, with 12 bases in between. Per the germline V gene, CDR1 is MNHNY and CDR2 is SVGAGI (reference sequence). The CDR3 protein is CASRKDSSYGYTF. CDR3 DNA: TGTGCCAGCAGGAAGGACAGTTCCTATGGCTACACCTTC.

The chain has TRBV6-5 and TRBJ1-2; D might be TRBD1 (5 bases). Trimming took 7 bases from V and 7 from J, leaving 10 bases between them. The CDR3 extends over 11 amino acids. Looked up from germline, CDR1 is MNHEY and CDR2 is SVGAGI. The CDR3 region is CASTKGSGYTF. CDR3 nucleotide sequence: TGTGCCAGCACCAAGGGGAGTGGCTACACCTTC.

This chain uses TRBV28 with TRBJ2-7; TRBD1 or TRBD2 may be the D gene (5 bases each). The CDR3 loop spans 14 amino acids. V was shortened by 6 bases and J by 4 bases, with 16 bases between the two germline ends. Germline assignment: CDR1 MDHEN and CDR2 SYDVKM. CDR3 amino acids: CASSSPGPRYEQYF. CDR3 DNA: TGTGCCAGCAGCTCCCCGGGACCCAGGTACGAGCAGTACTTC.

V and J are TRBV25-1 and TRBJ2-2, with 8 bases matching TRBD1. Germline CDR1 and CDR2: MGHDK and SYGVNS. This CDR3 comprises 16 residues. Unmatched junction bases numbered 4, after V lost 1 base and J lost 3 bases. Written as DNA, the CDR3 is TGTGCCAGCAGTGAATTCAGGGGGCTTGACACCGGGGAGCTGTTTTTT. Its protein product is CASSEFRGLDTGELFF.

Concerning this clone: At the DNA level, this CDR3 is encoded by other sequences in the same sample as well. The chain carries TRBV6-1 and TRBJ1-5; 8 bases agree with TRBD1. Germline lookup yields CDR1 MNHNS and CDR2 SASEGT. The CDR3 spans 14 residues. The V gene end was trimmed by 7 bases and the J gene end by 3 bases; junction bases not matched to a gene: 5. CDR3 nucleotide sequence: TGTGCCAGCACTAGGACAGGGTCCAATCAGCCCCAGCATTTT. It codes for CASTRTGSNQPQHF.

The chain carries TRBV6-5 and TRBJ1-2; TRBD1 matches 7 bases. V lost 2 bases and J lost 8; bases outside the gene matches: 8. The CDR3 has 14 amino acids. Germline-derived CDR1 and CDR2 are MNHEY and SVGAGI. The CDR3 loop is CASSYDRDRSGYTF. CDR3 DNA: TGTGCCAGCAGTTACGACAGGGACCGATCCGGCTACACCTTC.